This entry describes one TCR beta chain. The antigen remains unidentified. The CDR3 spans 15 residues. Germline lookup yields CDR1 MNHEY and CDR2 SMNVEV (reference sequence). V was pared by 6 bases and J by 0 bases, with 12 bases between. PCR primers comprised 60 Vbeta and 13 Jbeta primers. Measured with immunoSEQ multiplex PCR; TCRdb has only the in-frame clones, and not every one. In the table there are 150,000 to 200,000 clones, around 68% of which are singletons. These data are taken from a study of cytomegalovirus exposure and HLA in healthy donors. Study conclusions and caveats: Later on, an analysis showed TCR association rates differing by HLA locus, with DRB1 the most and HLA-C the fewest. Sequencing likely generated an artifact that appeared as a cluster of highly shared sequence variants. Being indistinguishable, some V segments were excluded, TRBV6-2 and TRBV6-3 among them.

This chain uses TRBV27 with TRBJ2-1; a possible D gene is TRBD2 (5 bases). The receptor was derived from a man in his forties in good health and CMV-seronegative. Sequencing was done on a sample of PBMCs. The CDR3 region is CASSTTGSSYNEQFF. The CDR3 DNA is TGTGCCAGCAGCACAACTGGGAGCTCCTACAATGAGCAGTTCTTC.